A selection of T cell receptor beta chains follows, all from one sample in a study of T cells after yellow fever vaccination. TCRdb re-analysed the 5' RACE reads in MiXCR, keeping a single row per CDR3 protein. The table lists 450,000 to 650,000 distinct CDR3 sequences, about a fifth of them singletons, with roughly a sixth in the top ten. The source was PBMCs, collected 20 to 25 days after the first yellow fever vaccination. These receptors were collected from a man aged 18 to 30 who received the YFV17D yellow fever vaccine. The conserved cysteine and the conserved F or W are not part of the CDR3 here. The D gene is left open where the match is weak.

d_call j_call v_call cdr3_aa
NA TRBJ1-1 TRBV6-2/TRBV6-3 ASRRGFQENTEAF
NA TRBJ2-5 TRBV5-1 ASSFPSETQY
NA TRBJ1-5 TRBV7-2 ASSLNGRNQPQH
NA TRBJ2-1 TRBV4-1 ASSQGYREYYNEQF
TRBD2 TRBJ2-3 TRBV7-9 ASSLTRTSVRVDTQY
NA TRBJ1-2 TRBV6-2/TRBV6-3 ASSYTGVLPPST
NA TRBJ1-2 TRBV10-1 ASSPDTYYGYT
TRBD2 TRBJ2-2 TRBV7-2 ASSFLAGGPGELF
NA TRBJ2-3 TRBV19 ASSRAARNIAPTQY
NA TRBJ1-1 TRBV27 ASSFLPSGTEAF
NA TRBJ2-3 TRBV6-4 ASSAVGTDTQY
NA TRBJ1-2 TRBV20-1 SAQPLTGQVGYT
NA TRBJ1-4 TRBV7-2 ASSRSFLGEKLF
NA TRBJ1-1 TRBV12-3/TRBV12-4 ASSPDGEGAF
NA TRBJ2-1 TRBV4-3 ASSRLGGGSVNEQF
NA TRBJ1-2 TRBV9 ASSVDSVGAEGYT
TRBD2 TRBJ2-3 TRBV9 ASSRPRRGGGASTDTQY
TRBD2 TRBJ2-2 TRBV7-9 ASSPRGANTGELF
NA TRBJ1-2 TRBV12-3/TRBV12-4 ASSFAGAYYGYT
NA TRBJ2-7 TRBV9 ASSGGWDEQY
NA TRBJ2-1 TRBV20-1 SASGAGNEQF
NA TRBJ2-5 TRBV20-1 SARVLGRLQETQY
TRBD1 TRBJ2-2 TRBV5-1 ASYPTGTNTGELF
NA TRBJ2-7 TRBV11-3 ASSLETGEQY
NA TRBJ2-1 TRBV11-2 ASSLRGTSNNEQF
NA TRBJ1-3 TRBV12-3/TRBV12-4 ASRHGGSVSGNTIY
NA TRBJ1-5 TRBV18 ASSPGGRSSNQPQH
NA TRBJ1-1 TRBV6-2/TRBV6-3 ASSYSPRSNTEAF
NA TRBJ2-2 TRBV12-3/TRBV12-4 ASRLSTEELF
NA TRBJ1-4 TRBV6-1 ASKPLLGPGKLF
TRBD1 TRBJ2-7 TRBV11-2 ASSGTGDYEQY
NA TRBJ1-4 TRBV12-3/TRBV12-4 ASSPGVSLANEKLF
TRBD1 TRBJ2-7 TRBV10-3 AISGTGAVNEQY
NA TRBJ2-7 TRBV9 ASSVGAGEQY
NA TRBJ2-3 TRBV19 ASTEFASTDTQY
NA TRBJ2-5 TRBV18 ASSPSLRPGSGQETQY